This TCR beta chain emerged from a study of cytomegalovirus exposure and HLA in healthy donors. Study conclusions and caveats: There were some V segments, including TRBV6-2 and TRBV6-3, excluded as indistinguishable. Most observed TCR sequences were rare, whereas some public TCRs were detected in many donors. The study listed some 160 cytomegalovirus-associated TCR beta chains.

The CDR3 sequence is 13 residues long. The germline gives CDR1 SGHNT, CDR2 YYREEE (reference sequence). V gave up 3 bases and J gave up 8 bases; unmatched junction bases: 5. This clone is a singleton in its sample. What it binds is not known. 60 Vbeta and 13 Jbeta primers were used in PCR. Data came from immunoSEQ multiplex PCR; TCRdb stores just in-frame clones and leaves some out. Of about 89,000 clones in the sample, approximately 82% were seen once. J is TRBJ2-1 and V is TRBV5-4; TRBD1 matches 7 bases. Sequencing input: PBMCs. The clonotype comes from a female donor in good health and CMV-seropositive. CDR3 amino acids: CASSSAGQDEQFF. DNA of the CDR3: TGTGCCAGCAGCTCGGCCGGACAGGATGAGCAGTTCTTC.